Each of the 13 T cell receptor beta chains below was sequenced from the same sample in a study of Graves' ophthalmopathy and Graves' hyperthyroidism. Transcripts of RNA were the source for amplifying TCR beta CDR3 regions. The library came from an HTBI-primed first-round RT-PCR and a second-round multiplex PCR. MiXCR, run by TCRdb on the multiplex PCR reads, gives a single entry per CDR3 protein. In the table there are approximately 700,000 distinct CDR3 sequences, about two fifths of which are singletons. The sample comprised peripheral blood. The receptors shown here come from an adult man with Graves' ophthalmopathy.

This clonotype was counted many times. The V and J genes are TRBV2 and TRBJ2-2; a weak D match, TRBD2 (5 bases). Germline assignment: CDR1 SNHLY and CDR2 FYNNEI. The CDR3 loop spans 13 amino acids. With 5 bases removed from V and 4 bases from J, the gap between germline ends came to 8 bases. The CDR3 DNA reads as TGTGCCAGCAGTAAAACTAGCACCGGGGAGCTGTTTTTT. Its protein product is CASSKTSTGELFF. The entire variable domain, with the rest obtained from reference TRBV2 and TRBJ2-2, is as follows: EPEVTQTPSHQVTQMGQEVILRCVPISNHLYFYWYRQILGQKVEFLVSFYNNEISEKSEIFDDQFSVERPDGSNFTLKIRSTKLEDSAMYFCASSKTSTGELFFGEGSRLTVL.

V is TRBV12-3 or TRBV12-4 and J is TRBJ2-2; D not resolved. Trimming took 6 bases from V and 1 from J, leaving 18 bases between them. There are 17 residues in the CDR3. The CDR3 sequence is CASSQTQDPGNTGELFF. CDR3 sequence (DNA): TGTGCCAGCAGCCAAACCCAGGACCCGGGGAACACCGGGGAGCTGTTTTTT.

Notes on this clonotype: It may be a read error: a sequence one base away is much more abundant. The CDR3 loop reads CASRSLDKETQYF. The CDR3 region has the DNA TGTGCCAGCAGGTCCCTTGATAAAGAGACCCAGTACTTC. The gene calls are TRBV7-2 and TRBJ2-5; unclear D gene. CDR1 SGHTA and CDR2 FQGNSA come from the germline V gene. The CDR3 contains 13 residues. The germline V and J ends were trimmed by 6 bases and 3 bases, with 11 bases remaining between them.

This clonotype was seen a handful of times. The chain couples TRBV12-3 or TRBV12-4 to TRBJ1-4, with D uncertain. Trimming shortened V by 6 bases and J by 0 bases, and 11 bases separated the two germline ends. The CDR3 runs 15 residues. The CDR3 sequence: CASRAGRTTNEKLFF. The CDR3 bases are TGTGCCAGCAGGGCAGGACGGACAACTAATGAAAAACTGTTTTTT.

A remark on this clonotype: This may come from a read error, since a much larger clone is one base off. The CDR3 loop is CSVRGGYQETQYF. The CDR3 region has the DNA TGCAGTGTTAGAGGAGGATACCAAGAGACCCAGTACTTC. The genes are TRBV20-1 and TRBJ2-5, with a weak D call TRBD2 (5 bases). The V gene's germline CDR1 is DFQATT and CDR2 SNEGSKA (reference sequence). The CDR3 is 13 residues long.

This chain joins TRBV14 and TRBJ1-4, with 8 bases that match TRBD1. Per germline, CDR1 SGHDN and CDR2 FVKESK. The V gene end was trimmed by 4 bases and the J gene end by 0 bases; junction bases not matched to a gene: 10. This CDR3 comprises 18 residues. The CDR3 region is CASSLGQGGRTTNEKLFF. CDR3 sequence (DNA): TGTGCCAGCAGCCTCGGACAGGGAGGGAGGACAACTAATGAAAAACTGTTTTTT. The entire variable domain, with the rest obtained from reference TRBV14 and TRBJ1-4, is as follows: EAGVTQFPSHSVIEKGQTVTLRCDPISGHDNLYWYRRVMGKEIKFLLHFVKESKQDESGMPNNRFLAERTGGTYSTLKVQPAELEDSGVYFCASSLGQGGRTTNEKLFFGSGTQLSVL.

This clonotype was found many times. The chain recombines TRBV13 with TRBJ1-6; 11 bases are a match to TRBD1. Germline loops: CDR1 PRHDT, CDR2 FYEKMQ (reference sequence). This CDR3 is 16 amino acids long. V was pared by 1 base and J by 10 bases, with 6 bases of the junction left unmatched. The CDR3 is CASSLVLGQGVSPLHF. Here the CDR3 DNA reads TGTGCCAGCAGCTTAGTTCTGGGACAGGGGGTATCACCCCTCCACTTT.

This clonotype was observed a handful of times. This chain uses TRBV30 with TRBJ1-2, with D possibly being TRBD1 (6 bases). The CDR3 extends over 12 amino acids. From germline, CDR1 is GTSNPN and CDR2 SVGIG (reference sequence). V lost 5 bases and J 5 bases, leaving 12 bases between the germline ends. CDR3: CAWEGGRYGYTF. The CDR3 nucleotides read TGTGCCTGGGAAGGGGGACGGTATGGCTACACCTTC.

The chain recombines TRBV29-1 with TRBJ2-5, with 7 bases fitting TRBD2. The CDR3 is made up of 14 amino acids. Germline CDR1 reads SQVTM; CDR2 reads ANQGSEA. J was trimmed by 3 bases and V by 7 bases; bases with no gene match: 11. The CDR3 DNA sequence: TGCAGCGCCGGGAGGACCCTTTTTGAAGAGACCCAGTACTTC. Its protein product is CSAGRTLFEETQYF.

As for this clonotype: No DNA is shown, since the ends of the CDR3 on it are uncertain; the CDR3 is the one TCRdb lists. CDR3 loop: CSARDRFWTGVKNCFF. The chain employs TRBV20-1 and TRBJ1-4; no check of the table's D call, TRBD1, against the DNA was made. The CDR3 extends over 16 residues, inclusive of both ends. Germline V gene sequence: CDR1 DFQATT, CDR2 SNEGSKA (reference sequence).

The chain combines TRBV15 with TRBJ2-6; D might be TRBD2 (5 bases). With 1 base removed from V and 4 bases from J, the gap between germline ends came to 8 bases. CDR1 is LNHNV and CDR2 is YYDKDF in the germline V gene (reference sequence). The CDR3 covers 15 residues. The CDR3 region is CATSRGRPGANVLTF. The CDR3 DNA sequence: TGTGCCACCAGCAGAGGGAGGCCCGGGGCCAACGTCCTGACTTTC.

The genes are TRBV6-4 and TRBJ1-5; tentative D call: TRBD1 (6 bases). Between the trimmed V and J ends, which lost 0 bases and 2 bases, there was a span of 11 bases. Per germline, CDR1 MRHNA and CDR2 SNTAGT. The CDR3 has 16 amino acids. As DNA, the CDR3 is TGTGCCAGCAGTGACTCGAACAGGGCTGGCAATCAGCCCCAGCATTTT. It encodes CASSDSNRAGNQPQHF.

The V and J genes are TRBV4-1 and TRBJ1-5; D perhaps matches TRBD1 (5 bases). V gave up 0 bases and J gave up 0 bases, with 9 bases separating them. The CDR3 runs to 16 residues. Looked up from germline, CDR1 is MGHRA and CDR2 is YSYEKL. This CDR3 is CASSQDREVSNQPQHF. The CDR3 coding sequence is TGCGCCAGCAGCCAAGACAGGGAGGTTAGCAATCAGCCCCAGCATTTT.